This entry lists 3 T cell receptor beta chains sequenced from one sample in a study of CD8 T cells in Susac syndrome. Random-hexamer reverse transcription was applied to about 0.5 to 1 ug RNA. From the immunoSEQ multiplex PCR reads, TCRdb called clonotypes with MiXCR, one entry per CDR3 protein. This sample has under 250,000 distinct CDR3 sequences; 93% occur once, and the top ten carry 0.065% to 0.075%. Sequenced: CD4+ T cells from PBMCs. The receptors come from a human donor with multiple sclerosis.

The J gene is TRBJ1-1, the V gene TRBV2; TRBD1 aligns across 9 bases. The CDR3 runs 14 residues. J was trimmed by 11 bases and V by 4 bases; bases with no gene match: 11. Germline V gene data show CDR1 as SNHLY and CDR2 as FYNNEI. The CDR3 DNA is TGTGCCAGCAGTGCCGGGGGACAGGGTCAAGGGGCTTTCTTT. This translates into CASSAGGQGQGAFF.

V gene TRBV30 combines with J gene TRBJ2-3, with TRBD2 as a possible D gene (7 bases). V was pared by 2 bases and J by 6 bases, with 12 bases between. This CDR3 is built from 13 residues. The germline V gene has CDR1 GTSNPN and CDR2 SVGIG (reference sequence). The CDR3 sequence: CAWSSGGADTQYF. The DNA of the CDR3 is TGTGCCTGGAGTTCGGGGGGCGCGGATACGCAGTATTTT.

CDR3 nucleotides: TGTGCCAGCACCTCTTCCGAGGGCTATGGGTATGGCTACACCTTC. This sequence encodes CASTSSEGYGYGYTF. The chain uses TRBV12-3 or TRBV12-4 and TRBJ1-2; no clear D. V lost 7 bases and J 5 bases, leaving 20 bases between the germline ends. The CDR3 length is 15 residues.